These 15 T cell receptor beta chains were sequenced from one sample in a study of CD4 and CD8 cells across lung adenocarcinoma regions (dated by TCRdb to 2016 to 2019). Library creation used PCR. TCRdb names HiSeq X Ten as the instrument used. TCRdb reran the public reads through fastp at Q25 and MiXCR, keeping productive beta chains. Identical CDR3 protein sequences are pooled into one entry, listed with their most common genes and DNA. Across this sample there are around 25,000 distinct CDR3 sequences, with roughly half seen only once. The ten largest clonotypes hold approximately 48% of the sample. The material sequenced was CD8+ T cells from the center of a lung tumor. What this sample's cell subset or site label stands for: tumor center region. These receptors originate from a male donor with lung adenocarcinoma. The CD4 and CD8 labels of this study may be unreliable.

This chain uses TRBV27 with TRBJ2-7; maybe TRBD1 (5 bases). V was trimmed by 6 bases and J by 0 bases, leaving 15 bases between them. Germline V gives CDR1 MNHEY, CDR2 SMNVEV (reference sequence). CDR3 length equals 15 residues. CDR3 nucleotide sequence: TGTGCCAGCAGAAACAGGCCCTTCCCCTCCTACGAGCAGTACTTC. Protein: CASRNRPFPSYEQYF.

This clonotype has a count of ten or more. The genes are TRBV6-1 and TRBJ1-4; the D gene is possibly TRBD1 (6 bases). V was trimmed by 2 bases and J by 8 bases, leaving 18 bases between them. CDR3 length: 16 residues. Germline CDR1 is MNHNS and CDR2 is SASEGT. The CDR3 coding sequence is TGTGCCAGCAGTGAATGGAGGGCGGGACAAGCGGAAAAACTGTTTTTT. Its protein product is CASSEWRAGQAEKLFF.

With regard to this clonotype: Being one base from a much bigger clone, this may be a read error. The gene calls are TRBV12-3 or TRBV12-4 and TRBJ2-1; D is undetermined. The CDR3 covers 15 residues. The V end was cut by 7 bases, the J end by 10 bases, with 23 bases between. The CDR3 DNA follows: TGTGCCAGCAAATTCCTCCCGGGCCTCTCCTACGAGCAGTTCTTC. It encodes CASKFLPGLSYEQFF.

The V and J genes are TRBV5-1 and TRBJ2-2, with D unresolved. The length of the CDR3 is 15 residues. V was cut by 0 bases and J by 4 bases, with 10 bases left in between. Germline lookup yields CDR1 SGHRS and CDR2 YFSETQ. For the CDR3, the DNA is TGCGCCAGCAGCTTGGGAGCAGCCCCCACCGGGGAGCTGTTTTTT. Translated: CASSLGAAPTGELFF.

J is TRBJ2-4 and V is TRBV27, with D perhaps matching TRBD1 (5 bases). CDR1 and CDR2 (germline): MNHEY, SMNVEV (reference sequence). CDR3 length: 15 amino acids. The V gene lost 8 bases and the J gene lost 13 bases, with 27 bases spanning the gap. The CDR3 reads CASALGLRAKNTQYF. For the CDR3, the DNA is TGTGCCAGCGCCTTGGGGCTGAGAGCCAAAAATACGCAGTACTTC.

This clonotype was seen ten or more times. The V call is TRBV6-5, the J call TRBJ1-2; a weak D match, TRBD1 (6 bases). The CDR3 runs 14 residues. The V end was cut by 2 bases, the J end by 8 bases, with 15 bases between. The V gene's germline CDR1 is MNHEY and CDR2 SVGAGI. For the CDR3, the DNA is TGTGCCAGCAGTTACACCCGAGGGGGGGTCGGCTACACCTTC. The encoded protein is CASSYTRGGVGYTF.

In its sample, this clonotype was seen a few times. The chain links TRBV5-1 to TRBJ2-2; D is ambiguous. Germline lookup yields CDR1 SGHRS and CDR2 YFSETQ. This CDR3 contains 13 residues. With 5 bases removed from V and 5 bases from J, the gap between germline ends came to 10 bases. The CDR3 DNA sequence: TGCGCCAGCAGGGTAACAGTAACCGGGGAGCTGTTTTTT. Protein: CASRVTVTGELFF.

The chain links TRBV4-1 to TRBJ2-1; 8 positions match TRBD2. CDR1 and CDR2 (germline): MGHRA, YSYEKL. The trim removed 6 bases at V and 0 bases at J, leaving 22 bases unmatched. The CDR3 length is 21 residues. CDR3 nucleotide sequence: TGCGCCAGCAGTACCGCCTGGGGGGGGGTTGGGAGCGGGAGCTCCTACAATGAGCAGTTCTTC. It translates to CASSTAWGGVGSGSSYNEQFF.

In this sample, this clonotype turned up once. J is TRBJ2-1 and V is TRBV6-1; tentative D call: TRBD2 (5 bases). Germline V CDR1 and CDR2: MNHNS, SASEGT. V lost 3 bases to trimming and J lost 12 bases, with 9 bases between them. The CDR3 is made up of 11 amino acids. This CDR3 is CASSDRDTQFF. The CDR3 DNA reads as TGTGCCAGCAGTGATCGGGATACGCAGTTCTTC.

With regard to this clonotype: Relative to the germline gene, one junction end is altered; a read error may explain this. The CDR3 bases are TGTGCCAGCAGTTTGACTAGCGGATTCCCTGGGGCCAACGTGCTGACTTTC. This encodes CASSLTSGFPGANVLTF. V is TRBV6-5 and J is TRBJ2-6; 9 nucleotides line up with TRBD2. CDR1 and CDR2 from the germline V gene are MNHEY and SVGAGI. The CDR3 is 17 residues long.

This clonotype has more than one count but fewer than ten. The chain links TRBV6-1 to TRBJ1-5; D perhaps matches TRBD1 (6 bases). CDR1 and CDR2 from the germline V gene are MNHNS and SASEGT. V lost 4 bases and J 5 bases, leaving 12 bases between the germline ends. The CDR3 totals 14 residues. The CDR3 here is CASSARGAYQPQHF. The CDR3 DNA is TGTGCCAGCAGTGCCCGGGGGGCCTATCAGCCCCAGCATTTT.

About this clonotype: The junction differs from germline at one of its ends, possibly a read error. CDR3 sequence: CGVRGPGAKNTQYF. The CDR3 nucleotides are TGTGGCGTCAGGGGGCCGGGAGCGAAAAACACGCAGTATTTC. This chain links TRBV6-1 with TRBJ2-4, with 8 positions matching TRBD1. This CDR3 comprises 14 residues. Germline V lookup: CDR1 MNHNS, CDR2 SASEGT.

This clonotype was detected ten times or more. CDR3 in amino acids: CASSFVRTRGELFF. In DNA form, the CDR3 reads TGTGCCAGCAGTTTTGTCAGGACGAGGGGGGAGCTGTTTTTT. The chain carries TRBV12-3 or TRBV12-4 and TRBJ2-2; no definite D call. Trimming took 3 bases from V and 8 from J, leaving 13 bases between them. This CDR3 has 14 residues.

Regarding this clonotype: A read error may produce the germline difference seen at one junction end. The CDR3 reads CAGSHAGLDKETQYF. The CDR3 bases are TGCGCCGGCAGCCACGCTGGGCTTGACAAAGAGACCCAGTACTTC. V and J are TRBV4-1 and TRBJ2-5; D is uncertain. The CDR3 extends over 15 amino acids. CDR1 MGHRA and CDR2 YSYEKL come from the germline V gene.

Points on this clonotype: At one end, the junction sequence differs from germline, possibly due to a read error. CDR3 sequence reads: CASSLDPTSVTYTQYF. Written as DNA, the CDR3 is TGTGCCAGCAGCCTGGACCCGACTAGCGTCACATATACGCAGTATTTT. This chain connects TRBV6-1 to TRBJ2-3; 8 bases agree with TRBD2. The CDR3 spans 16 residues. Germline-derived CDR1 and CDR2 are MNHNS and SASEGT.